What follows are 5 T cell receptor beta chains derived from one specimen sequenced in a study of naive and memory T cell subsets. Both TRBC1 and TRBC2 were covered by a beta constant-region primer of two equimolar oligonucleotides. MiXCR, run by TCRdb on the UMI-ligation and nested PCR reads, gives a single entry per CDR3 protein. The table lists approximately 89,000 distinct CDR3 sequences, around 6.5% of them singletons, with over 1.5% in the top ten. The material sequenced was central memory CD4+ T cells from blood. The receptors were sampled from a human donor in good health.

In nucleotides, the CDR3 is TGTGCCAGCAGCCGGCCCCCCTACAATGAGCAGTTCTTC. The encoded protein is CASSRPPYNEQFF. The chain recombines TRBV11-3 with TRBJ2-1; D not resolved. CDR3 length: 13 amino acids. V lost 5 bases, J lost 2 bases, and 7 bases lay in between. The germline V gene has CDR1 SGHNT and CDR2 YENEEA. Full variable domain (remainder filled in from reference TRBV11-3 and TRBJ2-1): EAGVVQSPRYKIIEKKQPVAFWCNPISGHNTLYWYLQNLGQGPELLIRYENEEAVDDSQLPKDRFSAERLKGVDSTLKIQPAELGDSAVYLCASSRPPYNEQFFGPGTRLTVL.

The V and J genes are TRBV20-1 and TRBJ2-1; D unclear. Trimming took 3 bases from V and 2 from J, leaving 2 bases between them. The CDR3 runs to 11 residues. Germline CDR1 reads DFQATT; CDR2 reads SNEGSKA (reference sequence). CDR3 amino acids: CSASPYNEQFF. CDR3 in DNA: TGCAGTGCTAGTCCCTACAATGAGCAGTTCTTC.

This clonotype turned up a few times. The J gene is TRBJ2-7, the V gene TRBV4-2; the D gene could be TRBD1 or TRBD2 (5 bases each). The CDR3 extends over 15 amino acids. The V gene's germline CDR1 is LGHNA and CDR2 YNFKEQ. V was shortened by 0 bases and J by 8 bases, with 17 bases between the two germline ends. CDR3 DNA sequence: TGTGCCAGCAGCCAAGATCCGGGACGCACGATGAAGCAGTACTTC. It encodes CASSQDPGRTMKQYF.

The chain couples TRBV20-1 to TRBJ1-5; TRBD1 aligns across 9 bases. This CDR3 is 13 amino acids long. Germline loops: CDR1 DFQATT, CDR2 SNEGSKA (reference sequence). Germline trimming cut 6 bases from V and 6 bases from J; bases unmatched to any gene: 6. As DNA, the CDR3 is TGCAGTGCCACAGGGGGCTCGGCTCAGCCCCAGCATTTT. Protein product: CSATGGSAQPQHF.

This clonotype came up many times. The chain is built from TRBV4-2 and TRBJ2-2; maybe TRBD1 (7 bases). V was cut by 5 bases and J by 6 bases, with 22 bases left in between. The CDR3 length is 17 residues. Germline V lookup: CDR1 LGHNA, CDR2 YNFKEQ. The CDR3 protein is CASSSRQGQTGAGELFF. The CDR3 bases are TGTGCCAGCAGCTCACGACAGGGCCAAACGGGGGCCGGGGAGCTGTTTTTT.